The 8 T cell receptor beta chains below come from one sample, sequenced in a study of T-cell memory formation after mild COVID-19. MiXCR, applied by TCRdb to the 5' RACE reads, yields one record per CDR3 protein. The data contain hundreds of thousands of distinct CDR3 sequences, approximately 14% of them singletons. Sequences were obtained from PBMCs or a T cell subset sorted from them (not recorded which). These receptor sequences come from a young man who had mild COVID-19 (a few samples of this study predate the infection). Cell type and time point are not known.

This clonotype was counted a few times. This CDR3 is CASSLRVAGGGENEQFF. As DNA, the CDR3 is TGTGCCAGCAGCCTCCGGGTAGCGGGCGGGGGGGAAAATGAGCAGTTCTTC. The rearrangement uses TRBV4-2 and TRBJ2-1, with TRBD2 identical over 9 bases. The junction had 14 bases not matched to a gene; V was cut back by 4 bases and J by 7 bases. The CDR3 has 17 amino acids. Germline V CDR1 and CDR2: LGHNA, YNFKEQ.

This clonotype was detected a few times. V is TRBV6-2 or TRBV6-3 and J is TRBJ2-3; D remains unclear. Trimming shortened V by 2 bases and J by 6 bases, and 12 bases separated the two germline ends. Germline values: CDR1 MNHEY, CDR2 SVGEGT. CDR3 size: 14 residues. The CDR3 DNA is TGTGCCAGCAGTTACGGTCTACGCCCGGATACGCAGTATTTT. Translation gives CASSYGLRPDTQYF.

This clonotype was recorded at least ten times. CDR3 region: CASSAGLYGYTF. CDR3 DNA sequence: TGTGCCAGCAGTGCAGGACTCTATGGCTACACCTTC. The rearrangement joins TRBV6-5 to TRBJ1-2; D uncertain. The germline V and J ends were trimmed by 5 bases and 4 bases, with 8 bases remaining between them. CDR3 size: 12 residues. Germline lookup yields CDR1 MNHEY and CDR2 SVGAGI.

The sample holds many counts of this clonotype. V gene TRBV2 combines with J gene TRBJ2-5; 7 positions agree with TRBD1. The CDR3 spans 14 residues. Germline assignment: CDR1 SNHLY and CDR2 FYNNEI. Losses at the gene ends were 4 bases for V and 1 base for J; bases not matched to a gene: 3. The CDR3, as DNA: TGTGCCAGCAGTGGAGGGACAGTCCAAGAGACCCAGTACTTC. It translates to CASSGGTVQETQYF.

This clonotype has more than one count but fewer than ten. The chain has TRBV27 and TRBJ2-7; D may be TRBD2 (5 bases). Germline-derived CDR1 and CDR2 are MNHEY and SMNVEV (reference sequence). The V end was cut by 5 bases, the J end by 0 bases, with 8 bases between. The CDR3 spans 13 residues. The CDR3 bases are TGTGCCAGCAGTCCGGGGAGCTCCTACGAGCAGTACGTC. Protein: CASSPGSSYEQYV.

This clonotype came up many times. This sequence joins TRBV7-6 and TRBJ2-2; D is unresolved. The CDR3 loop spans 12 amino acids. The V end lost 5 bases, the J end lost 7 bases, and 8 bases lay between the germline ends. Germline loops: CDR1 SGHVS, CDR2 FNYEAQ. CDR3 sequence: CASSPFIGELFF. The DNA of the CDR3 is TGTGCCAGCAGCCCCTTTATCGGGGAGCTGTTTTTT.

The genes are TRBV7-9 and TRBJ1-5; D is ambiguous. CDR1 SEHNR and CDR2 FQNEAQ come from the germline V gene (reference sequence). Trimming took off 5 bases at V and 7 bases at J, with 15 bases between the two ends. This CDR3 spans 14 amino acids. DNA of the CDR3: TGTGCCAGCAGCCCGGGGAGGGAGGCCCAGCCCCAGCATTTT. Protein product: CASSPGREAQPQHF.

The chain carries TRBV20-1 and TRBJ2-1; no reliable D call. V shed 1 base and J shed 9 bases, with 10 bases lying between them. The CDR3 has 12 amino acids. Germline CDR1 DFQATT, CDR2 SNEGSKA (reference sequence). In nucleotides, the CDR3 is TGCAGTGCTAGAGTAACCCAGATTGAGCAGTTCTTC. Protein product: CSARVTQIEQFF.